This T cell receptor (beta chain) was sequenced for a study of identical twins. With respect to this clonotype: Its antigen is currently unknown.

Broader study findings: Invariant populations such as MAIT and iNKT cells could partly muddle zero-insertion analyses. Cord blood beta clonotypes that were abundant carried fewer insertions, and memory repertoires showed no such trend.

The V gene lost 4 bases and the J gene lost 5 bases, with 20 bases spanning the gap. The CDR3 extends over 15 amino acids. Germline lookup yields CDR1 DFQATT and CDR2 SNEGSKA (reference sequence). MiXCR was run by TCRdb on the 5' RACE reads, yielding one entry per CDR3 protein. Of roughly 230,000 distinct CDR3 sequences in the sample, approximately 8.6% were seen once. This same sample was also part of a study on yellow fever vaccine responses in identical twins.

The source material was CD8+ T cells sorted from blood. The sequence came from a woman younger than 30 in good health. The rearrangement uses TRBV20-1 and TRBJ2-5; D not resolved. The DNA of the CDR3 is TGCAGTGCTACAAAAACGGACCAGGTTACGGAGACCCAGTACTTC. Translated, it gives CSATKTDQVTETQYF.